The rows below give T cell receptor beta chains drawn from one sample of a study of blood T cell repertoires in COVID-19. The protocol was immunoSEQ multiplex PCR, while the TCRdb copy is restricted to in-frame clones and leaves out a portion. Found here are about 330,000 clones, more than 70% of them singletons; the top ten hold approximately 1.5%. The sequenced sample consisted of peripheral blood. All receptors derive from a woman in her 50s with acute or convalescent COVID-19. The conserved cysteine and the conserved F or W are not part of the CDR3 here.

j_gene: TRBJ2-3; v_gene: TRBV24-1; CDR3aa: ATAGGSDTQY
j_gene: TRBJ2-5; v_gene: TRBV5-6; CDR3aa: ASSLGSTGRETQY
j_gene: TRBJ1-2; v_gene: TRBV9; CDR3aa: ASSAGQGANGGYT
j_gene: TRBJ1-2; v_gene: TRBV28; CDR3aa: ASRTTGTGYGYT
j_gene: TRBJ1-6; v_gene: TRBV9; CDR3aa: ASSATGSGSPLH
j_gene: TRBJ1-2; v_gene: TRBV5-8; CDR3aa: ASGKTGGGIFYGYT
j_gene: TRBJ1-6; v_gene: TRBV30; CDR3aa: AWSRDRESPLH
j_gene: TRBJ2-7; v_gene: TRBV30; CDR3aa: AWSVIYEQY
j_gene: TRBJ2-7; v_gene: TRBV12-3/TRBV12-4; CDR3aa: ASSKTTTYEQY
j_gene: TRBJ2-2; v_gene: TRBV6-5; CDR3aa: ASRVAGANTGELF
j_gene: TRBJ2-7; v_gene: TRBV19; CDR3aa: ASSMTSGPYEQY
j_gene: TRBJ2-1; v_gene: TRBV18; CDR3aa: ASSPWDRPLEEQF
j_gene: TRBJ2-6; v_gene: TRBV27; CDR3aa: ASSRRQGARGANVLT
j_gene: TRBJ1-2; v_gene: TRBV5-4; CDR3aa: ASSLGAGGPNYGYT
j_gene: TRBJ1-1; v_gene: TRBV5-1; CDR3aa: ASSLDGDMNTEAF
j_gene: TRBJ2-2; v_gene: TRBV27; CDR3aa: ASSFGDREAYGELF
j_gene: TRBJ2-7; v_gene: TRBV30; CDR3aa: AWSELFQGREQY
j_gene: TRBJ1-2; v_gene: TRBV15; CDR3aa: ATSRATGGGRSDYGYT
j_gene: TRBJ2-7; v_gene: TRBV19; CDR3aa: ASSLRSGYEQY
j_gene: TRBJ2-1; v_gene: TRBV29-1; CDR3aa: SVEEGGASSYNEQF
j_gene: TRBJ2-2; v_gene: TRBV28; CDR3aa: ASSLSAAMNTGELF
j_gene: TRBJ2-1; v_gene: TRBV3-1/TRBV3-2; CDR3aa: ASSQDLGAGLAAYNEQF
j_gene: TRBJ2-1; v_gene: TRBV9; CDR3aa: ASSTPAATSLYNEQF
j_gene: TRBJ1-5; v_gene: TRBV6-6; CDR3aa: ASRPTGGYSNQPQH
j_gene: TRBJ2-7; v_gene: TRBV7-9; CDR3aa: ASRAQGAHEQY
j_gene: TRBJ1-1; v_gene: TRBV7-9; CDR3aa: ASSLTGYAEAF
j_gene: TRBJ2-7; v_gene: TRBV5-1; CDR3aa: ASSLADTGTGGSEQY
j_gene: TRBJ1-4; v_gene: TRBV3-1/TRBV3-2; CDR3aa: ASSLSRFEKLF
j_gene: TRBJ2-7; v_gene: TRBV24-1; CDR3aa: ATSDPGGGTYEQY
j_gene: TRBJ2-7; v_gene: TRBV28; CDR3aa: ASRRSGSYEQY